These T cell receptor beta chains were read from a single sample in a study of blood T cell repertoires in COVID-19. The data were produced by immunoSEQ multiplex PCR, yet TCRdb's version contains in-frame clones alone and is incomplete. The sample shows some 150,000 clones, less than 85% of them seen only once. Sequences were obtained from peripheral blood. All receptors derive from a human donor in a cohort sampled during active COVID-19. CDR3s include the opening cysteine and the closing phenylalanine or tryptophan. D genes are given only for firm matches. Clone size appears in some rows only: once, few, many, or a class for an expanded clone.

clone_size,cdr3_length,j_call,d_call,v_call,cdr3_aa,cdr3_nt
.,13,TRBJ1-6,.,TRBV27,CASSFRDDSPLHF,TGTGCCAGCAGTTTCCGAGATGATTCACCCCTCCACTTT
.,13,TRBJ2-2,.,TRBV6-5,CASSRDTTGELFF,TGTGCCAGCAGTCGCGACACCACCGGGGAGCTGTTTTTT
.,14,TRBJ2-7,TRBD2,TRBV19,CASRGGSRVDEQYF,TGTGCCAGTAGGGGGGGGTCCCGGGTCGACGAGCAGTACTTC
.,15,TRBJ2-7,TRBD2,TRBV7-9,CASSLDSLAGLGQYF,TGTGCCAGCAGCTTAGATTCCCTAGCGGGGTTGGGGCAGTACTTC
.,20,TRBJ2-5,TRBD2,TRBV18,CASSQLPSTTSGGLQETQYF,TGTGCCAGCTCTCAACTTCCCAGTACAACTAGCGGGGGTCTCCAAGAGACCCAGTACTTC
many,16,TRBJ2-1,TRBD1,TRBV11-2,CASSLRGRTGDNEQFF,TGTGCCAGCAGCTTAAGGGGGAGGACAGGGGACAATGAGCAGTTCTTC
.,15,TRBJ2-2,.,TRBV4-2,CASKLEGGLTGELFF,TGTGCCAGCAAGTTGGAGGGGGGGCTCACCGGGGAGCTGTTTTTT
.,14,TRBJ2-3,.,TRBV9,CASSVLQGADTQYF,TGTGCCAGCAGCGTATTACAGGGCGCCGATACGCAGTATTTT
.,14,TRBJ2-7,.,TRBV6-2/TRBV6-3,CASSYIRTVAEQYF,TGTGCCAGCAGTTACATTCGGACAGTGGCCGAGCAGTACTTC
.,15,TRBJ1-6,TRBD1,TRBV5-4,CASSLEDRESSPLHF,TGTGCCAGCAGCTTGGAAGACAGGGAGTCTTCACCCCTCCACTTT
.,13,TRBJ2-5,.,TRBV12-3/TRBV12-4,CASSLGTGETQYF,TGTGCCAGCAGTTTAGGGACTGGAGAGACCCAGTACTTC
.,13,TRBJ2-5,.,TRBV5-1,CASSLASQETQYF,TGCGCCAGCAGCTTGGCCTCTCAAGAGACCCAGTACTTC
.,17,TRBJ2-7,.,TRBV5-5,CASSLTGNVELSYEQYF,TGTGCCAGCAGCTTGACAGGGAACGTTGAGTTATCCTACGAGCAGTACTTC
.,14,TRBJ1-4,.,TRBV4-3,CASSLISRGEKLFF,TGCGCCAGCAGCCTTATCAGCAGGGGAGAAAAACTGTTTTTT
.,14,TRBJ1-2,TRBD1,TRBV9,CASSPDPDRNGYTF,TGTGCCAGCAGCCCTGACCCGGACAGGAACGGCTACACCTTC
.,15,TRBJ2-2,.,TRBV9,CASSVRDTYTGELFF,TGTGCCAGCAGCGTCCGGGACACTTACACCGGGGAGCTGTTTTTT
few,15,TRBJ1-6,TRBD1,TRBV7-8,CASSFRTGNNSPLHF,TGTGCCAGCAGCTTCCGGACAGGGAATAATTCACCCCTCCACTTT
.,14,TRBJ2-3,.,TRBV5-4,CASSIRRSTDTQYF,TGTGCCAGCAGCATCCGTCGTAGCACAGATACGCAGTATTTT
.,16,TRBJ2-7,TRBD2,TRBV7-2,CASSRSSGGATYEQYF,TGTGCCAGCAGCCGCTCGAGCGGGGGGGCAACCTACGAGCAGTACTTC
.,17,TRBJ2-4,.,TRBV2,CASSEVRGGLTKNIQYF,TGTGCCAGCAGTGAAGTGCGGGGAGGATTAACCAAAAACATTCAGTACTTC
few,16,TRBJ2-7,TRBD1,TRBV6-2/TRBV6-3,CASSYSGTGISYEQYF,TGTGCCAGCAGTTATTCAGGGACAGGGATTTCCTACGAGCAGTACTTC
.,16,TRBJ2-5,TRBD2,TRBV5-5,CASSFGLAGAQETQYF,TGTGCCAGCAGCTTCGGACTAGCGGGGGCCCAAGAGACCCAGTACTTC
.,16,TRBJ2-3,TRBD2,TRBV7-8,CASSLLSSGSTDTQYF,TGTGCCAGCAGCCTTTTATCTAGCGGAAGCACAGATACGCAGTATTTT
.,14,TRBJ2-5,.,TRBV7-2,CASSPLWGGETQYF,TGTGCCAGCAGCCCCCTCTGGGGAGGAGAGACCCAGTACTTC
once,17,TRBJ2-1,.,TRBV30,CAWSVFLTDSVFNEQFF,TGTGCCTGGAGTGTATTCTTGACCGACAGCGTGTTCAATGAGCAGTTCTTC
.,16,TRBJ2-1,TRBD1,TRBV5-8,CASGRRQGIGYNEQFF,TGTGCCAGCGGCCGCAGACAGGGGATAGGGTACAATGAGCAGTTCTTC
.,13,TRBJ1-1,.,TRBV6-5,CASSWGAGTEAFF,TGTGCCAGCAGTTGGGGCGCGGGGACTGAAGCTTTCTTT
.,16,TRBJ2-1,.,TRBV5-1,CASSQTGSPSYNEQFF,TGCGCCAGCAGCCAAACAGGGTCCCCCTCCTACAATGAGCAGTTCTTC
.,14,TRBJ2-7,TRBD1,TRBV19,CASSPQTGNYEQYF,TGTGCCAGTAGTCCCCAGACAGGGAACTACGAGCAGTACTTC
.,14,TRBJ1-4,.,TRBV18,CASSPTSLSEKLFF,TGTGCCAGCTCACCAACGAGTCTAAGTGAAAAACTGTTTTTT
.,12,TRBJ1-6,.,TRBV5-8,CASSPLNSPLHF,TGTGCCAGCAGTCCTCTTAATTCACCCCTCCACTTT
.,13,TRBJ2-3,.,TRBV29-1,CSVEDASKDTQYF,TGCAGCGTTGAAGATGCTAGCAAAGATACGCAGTATTTT
.,14,TRBJ1-5,.,TRBV20-1,CSASSDRNYQPQHF,TGCAGTGCTAGTTCCGACAGGAACTATCAGCCCCAGCATTTT
.,13,TRBJ1-2,.,TRBV6-5,CASSYRRVGGYTF,TGTGCCAGCAGTTATCGCAGGGTCGGGGGCTACACCTTC
.,16,TRBJ1-2,TRBD1,TRBV10-3,CAISVPGQGSFGGYTF,TGTGCCATCAGTGTACCGGGACAGGGCTCTTTTGGTGGCTACACCTTC
.,15,TRBJ1-1,TRBD1,TRBV9,CASSAKTGSGTEAFF,TGTGCCAGCAGCGCGAAGACAGGGTCGGGCACTGAAGCTTTCTTT
.,15,TRBJ2-7,.,TRBV21-1,CASSKGGGETAEQYF,TGTGCCAGCAGCAAAGGGGGCGGGGAGACTGCCGAGCAGTACTTC
.,15,TRBJ1-4,.,TRBV5-1,CASSTSPGVREKLFF,TGCGCCAGCAGCACCTCCCCAGGGGTAAGAGAAAAACTGTTTTTT
few,15,TRBJ2-5,.,TRBV5-1,CASSLAGIRQETQYF,TGCGCCAGCAGCTTGGCCGGGATCCGGCAAGAGACCCAGTACTTC
.,16,TRBJ2-5,TRBD2,TRBV7-2,CASGLWASGATGTQYF,TGTGCCAGCGGCTTATGGGCTAGCGGGGCCACGGGGACCCAGTACTTC
few,14,TRBJ2-3,.,TRBV2,CASSYLAGTDTQYF,TGTGCCAGCAGTTACCTAGCCGGCACAGATACGCAGTATTTT
.,16,TRBJ2-7,TRBD1,TRBV5-1,CASSLVPDRVNYEQYF,TGCGCCAGCAGCTTGGTCCCGGACAGGGTCAACTACGAGCAGTACTTC
.,15,TRBJ1-1,.,TRBV14,CASSERQLKNTEAFF,TGTGCCAGCAGCGAGCGGCAGCTGAAGAACACTGAAGCTTTCTTT
.,17,TRBJ2-6,.,TRBV19,CASSISTDPSGANVLTF,TGTGCCAGTAGTATCTCGACAGACCCCTCTGGGGCCAACGTCCTGACTTTC
.,16,TRBJ2-3,TRBD2,TRBV7-8,CASSPRLAGGTDTQYF,TGTGCCAGCAGCCCCCGACTAGCGGGGGGCACAGATACGCAGTATTTT
once,18,TRBJ2-3,TRBD2,TRBV10-3,CAISEFGLAGGVTDTQYF,TGTGCCATCAGTGAGTTCGGACTAGCGGGGGGGGTCACAGATACGCAGTATTTT
few,15,TRBJ1-6,TRBD1,TRBV11-2,CASSSGTVNNSPLHF,TGTGCCAGCAGTTCTGGGACAGTCAATAATTCACCCCTCCACTTT
.,16,TRBJ1-3,.,TRBV6-1,CASSERTPLSGNTIYF,TGTGCCAGCAGTGAGAGGACACCTCTCTCTGGAAACACCATATATTTT
.,18,TRBJ2-2,TRBD2,TRBV4-2,CASSQGLAGATNTGELFF,TGTGCCAGCAGCCAAGGACTAGCGGGGGCTACGAACACCGGGGAGCTGTTTTTT
once,15,TRBJ2-5,TRBD2,TRBV15,CATSFRLAGGETQYF,TGTGCCACCAGCTTCCGACTAGCGGGTGGGGAGACCCAGTACTTC
.,13,TRBJ2-5,.,TRBV5-1,CASWGTTQETQYF,TGCGCCAGCTGGGGGACAACCCAAGAGACCCAGTACTTC
.,14,TRBJ2-4,.,TRBV5-4,CASSEAGAKNIQYF,TGTGCCAGCTCCGAGGCGGGAGCCAAAAACATTCAGTACTTC